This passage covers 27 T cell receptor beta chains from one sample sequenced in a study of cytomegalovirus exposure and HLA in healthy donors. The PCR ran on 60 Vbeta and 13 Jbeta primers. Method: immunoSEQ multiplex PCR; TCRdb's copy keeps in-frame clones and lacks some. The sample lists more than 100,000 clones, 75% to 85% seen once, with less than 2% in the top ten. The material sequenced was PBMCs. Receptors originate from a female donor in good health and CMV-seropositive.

The CDR3 region has the DNA TGTGCCAGCAGCACGGGACAGGGGCAGAGAACTGAAGCTTTCTTT. It specifies CASSTGQGQRTEAFF. The chain combines TRBV6-5 with TRBJ1-1; 10 nucleotides line up with TRBD1. The CDR3 runs 15 residues. Trimming cost V 6 bases and J 5 bases; bases outside gene matches: 9. The germline CDR1 and CDR2 sequences are MNHEY and SVGAGI.

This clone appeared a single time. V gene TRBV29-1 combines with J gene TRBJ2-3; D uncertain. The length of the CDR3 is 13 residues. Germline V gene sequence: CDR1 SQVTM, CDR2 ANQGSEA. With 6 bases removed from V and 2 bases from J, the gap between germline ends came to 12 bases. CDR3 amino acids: CSVRWATTDTQYF. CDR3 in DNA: TGCAGCGTAAGATGGGCAACCACAGATACGCAGTATTTT.

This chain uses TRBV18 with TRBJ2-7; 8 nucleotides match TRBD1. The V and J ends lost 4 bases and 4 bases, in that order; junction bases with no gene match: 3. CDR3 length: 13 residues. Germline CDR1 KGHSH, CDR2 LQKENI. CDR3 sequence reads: CASSQGTGYEQYF. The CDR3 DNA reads TGTGCCAGCTCACAAGGGACAGGTTACGAGCAGTACTTC. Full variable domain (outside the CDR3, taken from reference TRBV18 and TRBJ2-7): NAGVMQNPRHLVRRRGQEARLRCSPMKGHSHVYWYRQLPEEGLKFMVYLQKENIIDESGMPKERFSAEFPKEGPSILRIQQVVRGDSAAYFCASSQGTGYEQYFGPGTRLTVT.

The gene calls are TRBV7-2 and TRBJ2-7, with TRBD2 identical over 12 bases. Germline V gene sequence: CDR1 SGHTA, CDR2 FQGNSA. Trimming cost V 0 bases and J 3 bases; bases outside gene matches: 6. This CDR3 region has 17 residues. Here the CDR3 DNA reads TGTGCCAGCAGCTTAGCAGACGGGACTAGCGGGTACTACGAGCAGTACTTC. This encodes CASSLADGTSGYYEQYF.

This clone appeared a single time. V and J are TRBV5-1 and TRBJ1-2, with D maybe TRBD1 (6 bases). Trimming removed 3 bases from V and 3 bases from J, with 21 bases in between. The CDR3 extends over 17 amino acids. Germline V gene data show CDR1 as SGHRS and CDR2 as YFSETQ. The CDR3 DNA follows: TGCGCCAGCAGCTCCGGGGGGTCGGGGGGCGGCGACTATGGCTACACCTTC. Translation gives CASSSGGSGGGDYGYTF.

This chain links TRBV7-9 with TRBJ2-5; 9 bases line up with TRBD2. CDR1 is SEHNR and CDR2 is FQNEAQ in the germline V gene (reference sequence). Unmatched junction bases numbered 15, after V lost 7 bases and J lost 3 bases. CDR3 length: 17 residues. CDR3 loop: CASTLPRGGQRKETQYF. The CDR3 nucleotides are TGTGCCAGCACCCTACCGCGGGGGGGCCAGAGGAAAGAGACCCAGTACTTC.

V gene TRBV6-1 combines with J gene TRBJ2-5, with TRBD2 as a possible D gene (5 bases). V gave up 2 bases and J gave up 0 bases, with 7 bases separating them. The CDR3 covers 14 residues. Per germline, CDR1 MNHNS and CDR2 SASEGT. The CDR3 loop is CASSEMEDQETQYF. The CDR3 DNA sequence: TGTGCCAGCAGTGAAATGGAGGACCAAGAGACCCAGTACTTC.

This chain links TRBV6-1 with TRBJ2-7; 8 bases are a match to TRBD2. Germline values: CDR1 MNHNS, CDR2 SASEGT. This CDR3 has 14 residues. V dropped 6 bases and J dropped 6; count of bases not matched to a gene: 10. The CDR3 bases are TGTGCCAGCAGACCAGCGGGGGAGTATAGCGAGCAGTACTTC. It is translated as CASRPAGEYSEQYF.

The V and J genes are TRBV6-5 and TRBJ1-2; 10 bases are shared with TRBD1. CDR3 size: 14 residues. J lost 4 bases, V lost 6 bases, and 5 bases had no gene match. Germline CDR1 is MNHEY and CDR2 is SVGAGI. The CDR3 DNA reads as TGTGCCAGCAGACCGGGACAGGGGTCCTATGGCTACACCTTC. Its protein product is CASRPGQGSYGYTF.

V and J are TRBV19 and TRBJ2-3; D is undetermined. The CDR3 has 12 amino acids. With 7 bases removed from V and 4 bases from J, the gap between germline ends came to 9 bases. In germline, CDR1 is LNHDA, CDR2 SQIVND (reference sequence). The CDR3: CASTGTADTQYF. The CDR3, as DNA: TGTGCCAGTACAGGCACGGCAGATACGCAGTATTTT. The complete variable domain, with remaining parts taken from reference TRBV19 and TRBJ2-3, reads DGGITQSPKYLFRKEGQNVTLSCEQNLNHDAMYWYRQDPGQGLRLIYYSQIVNDFQKGDIAEGYSVSREKKESFPLTVTSAQKNPTAFYLCASTGTADTQYFGPGTRLTVL.

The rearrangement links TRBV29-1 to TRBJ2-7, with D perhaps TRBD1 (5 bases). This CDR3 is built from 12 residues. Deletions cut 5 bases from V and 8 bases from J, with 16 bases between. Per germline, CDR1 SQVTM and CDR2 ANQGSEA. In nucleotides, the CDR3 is TGCAGCGTTCCCTGGACACTGGGAAAGCAGTACTTC. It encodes CSVPWTLGKQYF.

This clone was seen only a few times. Written as DNA, the CDR3 is TGTGCCAGCAGCTTAGCTAGGGTGGGAGGGGACAGGAGACACTACGAGCAGTACTTC. Translated: CASSLARVGGDRRHYEQYF. V is TRBV7-8 and J is TRBJ2-7, with a possible D match to TRBD1 (8 bases). The germline V gene has CDR1 SGHVS and CDR2 FQNEAQ. The CDR3 spans 19 residues. Trimming stripped 0 bases from V and 3 bases from J, with 24 bases between.

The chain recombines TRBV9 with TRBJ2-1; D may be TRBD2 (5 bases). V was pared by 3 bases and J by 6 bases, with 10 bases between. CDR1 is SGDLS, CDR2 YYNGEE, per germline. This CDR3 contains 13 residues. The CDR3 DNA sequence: TGTGCCAGCAGCGACAAAACTAGCAATGAGCAGTTCTTC. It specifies CASSDKTSNEQFF.

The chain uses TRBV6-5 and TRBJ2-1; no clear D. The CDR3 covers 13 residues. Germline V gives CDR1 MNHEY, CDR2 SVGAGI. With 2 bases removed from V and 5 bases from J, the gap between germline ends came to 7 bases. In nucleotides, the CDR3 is TGTGCCAGCAGTTACATAAGAGACAATGAGCAGTTCTTC. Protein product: CASSYIRDNEQFF.

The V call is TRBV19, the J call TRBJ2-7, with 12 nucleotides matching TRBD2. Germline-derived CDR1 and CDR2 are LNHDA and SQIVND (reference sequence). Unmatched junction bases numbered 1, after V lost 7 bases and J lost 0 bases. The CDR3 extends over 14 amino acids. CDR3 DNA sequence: TGTGCCAGTAAGACTAGCGGGGGCTCCTACGAGCAGTACTTC. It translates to CASKTSGGSYEQYF. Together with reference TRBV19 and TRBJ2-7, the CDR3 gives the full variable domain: DGGITQSPKYLFRKEGQNVTLSCEQNLNHDAMYWYRQDPGQGLRLIYYSQIVNDFQKGDIAEGYSVSREKKESFPLTVTSAQKNPTAFYLCASKTSGGSYEQYFGPGTRLTVT.

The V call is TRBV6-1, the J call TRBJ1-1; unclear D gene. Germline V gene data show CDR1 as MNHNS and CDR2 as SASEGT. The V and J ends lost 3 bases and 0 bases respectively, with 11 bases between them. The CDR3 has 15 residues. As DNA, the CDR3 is TGTGCCAGCAGTGATACGGAGGGTTTGAACACTGAAGCTTTCTTT. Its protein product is CASSDTEGLNTEAFF.

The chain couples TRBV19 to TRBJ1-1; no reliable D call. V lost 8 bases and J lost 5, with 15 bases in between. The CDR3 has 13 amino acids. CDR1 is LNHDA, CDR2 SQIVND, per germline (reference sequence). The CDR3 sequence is CASSDSIMTEAFF. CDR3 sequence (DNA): TGTGCCAGTTCGGACTCCATAATGACTGAAGCTTTCTTT.

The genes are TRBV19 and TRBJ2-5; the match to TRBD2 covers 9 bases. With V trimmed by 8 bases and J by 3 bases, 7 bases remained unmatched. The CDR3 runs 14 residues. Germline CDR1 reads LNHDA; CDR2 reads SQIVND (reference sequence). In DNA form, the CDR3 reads TGTGCCAGTGGTGCCCGACTAGCGGAAGAGACCCAGTACTTC. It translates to CASGARLAEETQYF.

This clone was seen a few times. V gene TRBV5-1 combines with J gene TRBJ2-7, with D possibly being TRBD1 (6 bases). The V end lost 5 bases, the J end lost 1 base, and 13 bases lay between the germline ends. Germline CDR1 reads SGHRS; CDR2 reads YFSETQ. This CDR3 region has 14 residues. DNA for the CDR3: TGCGCCAGCAGAAAGACAGGAAGTTCCTACGAGCAGTACTTC. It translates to CASRKTGSSYEQYF. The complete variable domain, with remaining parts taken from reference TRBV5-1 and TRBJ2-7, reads KAGVTQTPRYLIKTRGQQVTLSCSPISGHRSVSWYQQTPGQGLQFLFEYFSETQRNKGNFPGRFSGRQFSNSRSEMNVSTLELGDSALYLCASRKTGSSYEQYFGPGTRLTVT.

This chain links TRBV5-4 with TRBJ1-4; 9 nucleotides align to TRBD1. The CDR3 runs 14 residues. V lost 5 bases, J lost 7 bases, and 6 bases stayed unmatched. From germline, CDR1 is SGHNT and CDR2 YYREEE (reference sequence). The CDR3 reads CASSRDREGEKLFF. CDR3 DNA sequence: TGTGCCAGCAGTCGGGACAGGGAAGGTGAAAAACTGTTTTTT.

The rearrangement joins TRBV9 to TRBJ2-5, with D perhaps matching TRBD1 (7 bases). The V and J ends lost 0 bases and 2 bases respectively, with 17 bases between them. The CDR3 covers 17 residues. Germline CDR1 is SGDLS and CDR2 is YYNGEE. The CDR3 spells CASSVGPRDSAQETQYF. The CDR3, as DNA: TGTGCCAGCAGCGTAGGCCCGCGGGACAGCGCGCAAGAGACCCAGTACTTC. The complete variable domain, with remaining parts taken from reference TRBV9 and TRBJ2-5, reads DSGVTQTPKHLITATGQRVTLRCSPRSGDLSVYWYQQSLDQGLQFLIQYYNGEERAKGNILERFSAQQFPDLHSELNLSSLELGDSALYFCASSVGPRDSAQETQYFGPGTRLLVL.

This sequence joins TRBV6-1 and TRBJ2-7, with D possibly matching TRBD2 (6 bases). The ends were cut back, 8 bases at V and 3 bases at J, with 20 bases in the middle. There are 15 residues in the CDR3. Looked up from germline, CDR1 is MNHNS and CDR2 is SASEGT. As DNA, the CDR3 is TGTGCCAGCCTCGCCTTGGGGGAGGTCGTCTACGAGCAGTACTTC. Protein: CASLALGEVVYEQYF.

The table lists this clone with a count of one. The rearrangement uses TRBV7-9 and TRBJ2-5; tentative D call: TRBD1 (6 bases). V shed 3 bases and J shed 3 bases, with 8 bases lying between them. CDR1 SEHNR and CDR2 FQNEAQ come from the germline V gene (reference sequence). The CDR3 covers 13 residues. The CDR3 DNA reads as TGTGCCAGCAGCTTTGCAGGGGAAGAGACCCAGTACTTC. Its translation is CASSFAGEETQYF.

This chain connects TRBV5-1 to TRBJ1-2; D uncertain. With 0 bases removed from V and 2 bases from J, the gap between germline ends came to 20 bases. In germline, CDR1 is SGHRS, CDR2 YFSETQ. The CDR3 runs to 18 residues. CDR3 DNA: TGCGCCAGCAGCTTGGCCTCCCAGATGGGAGGGAGGAACTATGGCTACACCTTC. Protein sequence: CASSLASQMGGRNYGYTF. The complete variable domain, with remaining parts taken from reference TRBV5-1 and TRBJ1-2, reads KAGVTQTPRYLIKTRGQQVTLSCSPISGHRSVSWYQQTPGQGLQFLFEYFSETQRNKGNFPGRFSGRQFSNSRSEMNVSTLELGDSALYLCASSLASQMGGRNYGYTFGSGTRLTVV.

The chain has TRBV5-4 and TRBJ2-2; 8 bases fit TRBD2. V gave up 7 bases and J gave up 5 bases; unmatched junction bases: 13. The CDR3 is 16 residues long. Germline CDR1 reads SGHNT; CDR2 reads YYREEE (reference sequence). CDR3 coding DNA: TGTGCCAGCTCGAGCGGGGGCTGGGGGGGGACCGGGGAGCTGTTTTTT. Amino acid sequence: CASSSGGWGGTGELFF.

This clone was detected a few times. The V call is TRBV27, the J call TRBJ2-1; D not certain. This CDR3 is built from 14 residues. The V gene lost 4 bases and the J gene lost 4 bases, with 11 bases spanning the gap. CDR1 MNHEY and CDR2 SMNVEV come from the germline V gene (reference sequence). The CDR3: CASSSRLIYNEQFF. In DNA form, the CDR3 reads TGTGCCAGCAGTTCGAGACTTATATACAATGAGCAGTTCTTC.

For the CDR3, the DNA is TGTGCCAGCAACTCTGGGGCTAGCGGACACACCGGGGAGCTGTTTTTT. Translated: CASNSGASGHTGELFF. This chain connects TRBV9 to TRBJ2-2; 7 bases match TRBD2. The CDR3 covers 16 residues. Looked up from germline, CDR1 is SGDLS and CDR2 is YYNGEE. V gave up 6 bases and J gave up 3 bases; unmatched junction bases: 11.